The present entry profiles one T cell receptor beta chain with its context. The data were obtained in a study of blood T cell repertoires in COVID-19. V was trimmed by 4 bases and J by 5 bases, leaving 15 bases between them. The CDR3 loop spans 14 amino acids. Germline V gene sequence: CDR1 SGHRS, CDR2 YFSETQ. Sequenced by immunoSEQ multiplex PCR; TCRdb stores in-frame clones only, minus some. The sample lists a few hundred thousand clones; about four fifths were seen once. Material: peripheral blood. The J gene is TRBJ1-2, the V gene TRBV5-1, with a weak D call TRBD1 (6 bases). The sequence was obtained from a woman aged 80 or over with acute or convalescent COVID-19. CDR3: CASSTEGGEYGYTF. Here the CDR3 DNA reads TGCGCCAGCAGCACCGAAGGGGGGGAATATGGCTACACCTTC.